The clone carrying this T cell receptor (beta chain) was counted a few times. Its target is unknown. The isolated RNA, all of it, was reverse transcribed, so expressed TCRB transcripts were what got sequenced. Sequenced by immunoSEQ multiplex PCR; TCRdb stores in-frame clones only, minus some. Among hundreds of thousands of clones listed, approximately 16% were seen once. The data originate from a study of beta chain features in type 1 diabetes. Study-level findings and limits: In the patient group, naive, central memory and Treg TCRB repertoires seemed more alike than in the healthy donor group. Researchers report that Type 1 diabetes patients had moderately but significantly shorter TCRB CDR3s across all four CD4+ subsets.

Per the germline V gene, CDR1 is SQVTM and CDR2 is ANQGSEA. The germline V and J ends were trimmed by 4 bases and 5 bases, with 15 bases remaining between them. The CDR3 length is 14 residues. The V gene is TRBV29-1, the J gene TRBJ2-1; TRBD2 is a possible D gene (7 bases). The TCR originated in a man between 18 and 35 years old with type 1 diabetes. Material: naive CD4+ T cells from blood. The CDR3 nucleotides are TGCAGCGTTGGATTGCGGGGGCCGAACAATGAGCAGTTCTTC. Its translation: CSVGLRGPNNEQFF.